One sample yielded the 26 T cell receptor beta chains listed below, sequenced in a study of response to subunit inactivated influenza vaccine (dated by TCRdb to between 2018 and 2020). Preparation of the library involved RT-PCR. The sequencer was an Illumina HiSeq 2500. Clones were called with MiXCR by TCRdb after fastp trimmed the public reads at Q25, and only in-frame beta chains were retained. Identical CDR3 proteins give one entry, which carries the most common genes and DNA. The sample records approximately 480,000 distinct CDR3 sequences, roughly 11% of which are singletons. In total, the top ten clones hold approximately 12% of the sample. This sample's time point label indicates: 40 to 45 days after influenza vaccine administration. The sequencing here drew on PBMCs from blood, taken about 6 weeks after vaccination. These receptors all come from a man over 45 who received an inactivated influenza vaccine. Donor details come from another sample of the same person, matched by shared clones.

The sample holds many counts of this clonotype. The chain recombines TRBV20-1 with TRBJ2-3; no clear D. This CDR3 comprises 14 residues. Germline V gives CDR1 DFQATT, CDR2 SNEGSKA (reference sequence). Trimming pared 0 bases from V and 3 bases from J, leaving 10 bases between. In DNA form, the CDR3 reads TGCAGTGCTAGAGATGTGGTCGGGACAGATACGCAGTATTTT. Protein sequence: CSARDVVGTDTQYF.

The gene calls are TRBV6-5 and TRBJ2-1, with 12 bases that match TRBD2. Germline V CDR1 and CDR2: MNHEY, SVGAGI. Losses at the gene ends were 4 bases for V and 0 bases for J; bases not matched to a gene: 10. This CDR3 contains 19 residues. The CDR3 loop reads CASSSSPSSGRASYNEQFF. Here the CDR3 DNA reads TGTGCCAGCAGTTCCAGCCCATCTAGCGGGAGGGCCTCCTACAATGAGCAGTTCTTC.

The genes are TRBV15 and TRBJ2-1, with D maybe TRBD1 (7 bases). V lost 6 bases and J 9 bases, leaving 18 bases between the germline ends. The CDR3 consists of 14 residues. Germline lookup yields CDR1 LNHNV and CDR2 YYDKDF (reference sequence). CDR3 DNA sequence: TGTGCCACCAGTATACGGCGACAGGGAGGTGAGCAGTTCTTC. The encoded protein is CATSIRRQGGEQFF.

The chain has TRBV7-9 and TRBJ2-3; D remains ambiguous. Germline V gene sequence: CDR1 SEHNR, CDR2 FQNEAQ (reference sequence). This CDR3 spans 14 amino acids. Trimming pared 5 bases from V and 2 bases from J, leaving 11 bases between. The CDR3 DNA follows: TGTGCCAGCAGCCTAATTCAGTACACAGATACGCAGTATTTT. Its translation is CASSLIQYTDTQYF.

This chain connects TRBV5-1 to TRBJ2-1, with a possible D match to TRBD1 (5 bases). From germline, CDR1 is SGHRS and CDR2 YFSETQ. The CDR3 length is 16 residues. The V end lost 4 bases, the J end lost 5 bases, and 19 bases lay between the germline ends. CDR3 nucleotide sequence: TGCGCCAGCAGCCCTGGTGCGTGGACACCGAACAATGAGCAGTTCTTC. Translating gives CASSPGAWTPNNEQFF.

This clonotype has a count of ten or more. J is TRBJ2-1 and V is TRBV6-2 or TRBV6-3, with D possibly being TRBD2 (6 bases). This CDR3 is built from 13 residues. V was pared by 7 bases and J by 10 bases, with 17 bases between. CDR1 MNHEY and CDR2 SVGEGT come from the germline V gene. CDR3 in DNA: TGTGCCAGCACCTCCCGACTAGGGCAGGAGCAGTTCTTC. Residues: CASTSRLGQEQFF.

J is TRBJ1-2 and V is TRBV28; tentatively, D is TRBD1 (5 bases). CDR3 size: 15 residues. CDR1 MDHEN and CDR2 SYDVKM come from the germline V gene. Trimming cost V 6 bases and J 3 bases, with 17 bases left between them. CDR3 in DNA: TGTGCCAGCAGCCCTCCGGGACCTACCCACTATGGCTACACCTTC. Translating gives CASSPPGPTHYGYTF.

This clonotype occurred a few times. CDR3 amino acids: CASSPGQGVYYEQYF. The DNA for the CDR3 is TGTGCCAGCAGCCCCGGACAGGGAGTATACTACGAGCAGTACTTC. This chain connects TRBV7-2 to TRBJ2-7; 8 bases fit TRBD1. Germline values: CDR1 SGHTA, CDR2 FQGNSA. V shed 5 bases, J shed 3 bases, and the junction held 9 bases outside the gene matches. CDR3 length: 15 amino acids.

Only a few counts were recorded for this clonotype. This sequence joins TRBV20-1 and TRBJ1-1, with TRBD1 matching 8 bases. V gave up 2 bases and J gave up 3 bases; unmatched junction bases: 2. The CDR3 covers 13 residues. The germline gives CDR1 DFQATT, CDR2 SNEGSKA (reference sequence). Here the CDR3 reads CSARQGADTEAFF. The DNA of the CDR3 is TGCAGTGCTAGACAGGGGGCGGACACTGAAGCTTTCTTT.

V is TRBV29-1 and J is TRBJ1-2, with 8 bases that match TRBD1. The CDR3 contains 13 residues. Germline values: CDR1 SQVTM, CDR2 ANQGSEA. Losses at the gene ends were 6 bases for V and 3 bases for J; bases not matched to a gene: 6. The CDR3 DNA follows: TGCAGCGTCCGGGGACAGGAGGACTATGGCTACACCTTC. It codes for CSVRGQEDYGYTF.

Many counts were recorded for this clonotype. The V gene is TRBV5-1, the J gene TRBJ1-1, with 10 bases matching TRBD1. Trimming removed 4 bases from V and 1 base from J; junction bases left unmatched: 4. There are 15 residues in the CDR3. Germline CDR1 and CDR2: SGHRS and YFSETQ. The CDR3 is CASSLRDRGNTEAFF. The CDR3 coding sequence is TGCGCCAGCAGCCTGAGGGACAGGGGGAACACTGAAGCTTTCTTT.

This clonotype was found many times. V is TRBV12-3 or TRBV12-4 and J is TRBJ2-2; no clear D. This CDR3 has 14 amino acids. Trimming removed 5 bases from V and 5 bases from J, with 12 bases in between. CDR3 in DNA: TGTGCCAGCAGTCAGCGACGGAAGACCGGGGAGCTGTTTTTT. It yields the protein CASSQRRKTGELFF.

This clonotype was detected a few times. The chain carries TRBV28 and TRBJ2-1, with unresolved D. The V end was cut by 2 bases, the J end by 7 bases, with 15 bases between. The germline V gene encodes CDR1 MDHEN and CDR2 SYDVKM. The CDR3 has 15 residues. This CDR3 is CASSLPPRSRNEQFF. CDR3 DNA: TGTGCCAGCAGTTTACCCCCGCGCTCGCGGAATGAGCAGTTCTTC.

This clonotype occurred a few times. DNA of the CDR3: TGCAGTGCTAGAGGAGCTCCGGGGGGTGGAAACACCATATATTTT. This sequence encodes CSARGAPGGGNTIYF. The chain links TRBV20-1 to TRBJ1-3; D perhaps matches TRBD1 (5 bases). V was pared by 1 base and J by 3 bases, with 13 bases between. Germline V gene lookup returns CDR1 DFQATT and CDR2 SNEGSKA (reference sequence). The CDR3 is 15 amino acids.

The V gene is TRBV3-1, the J gene TRBJ1-1, with 7 bases matching TRBD1. J was trimmed by 10 bases and V by 2 bases; bases with no gene match: 4. Germline CDR1 and CDR2: LGHDT and YNNKEL (reference sequence). This CDR3 is built from 12 residues. For the CDR3, the DNA is TGTGCCAGCAGCCAAAGGGACAGCGGAGCTTTCTTT. It is translated as CASSQRDSGAFF.

CDR3 protein: CASSRAGTGNTGELFF. CDR3 bases: TGCGCCAGCAGCCGAGCTGGGACAGGGAACACCGGGGAGCTGTTTTTT. The rearrangement links TRBV4-3 to TRBJ2-2, with 8 bases matching TRBD1. This CDR3 is built from 16 residues. CDR1 LGHNA and CDR2 YSLEER come from the germline V gene. The V segment lost 4 bases and the J segment 1 base; nucleotides outside the gene matches: 5.

In its sample, this clonotype was seen a few times. This chain joins TRBV6-2 or TRBV6-3 and TRBJ2-2; D perhaps matches TRBD1 (6 bases). The CDR3 has 15 amino acids. Germline V gene lookup returns CDR1 MNHEY and CDR2 SVGEGT. Trimming shortened V by 7 bases and J by 7 bases, and 19 bases separated the two germline ends. This chain's CDR3 is CASTLPQGNSGELFF. CDR3 sequence (DNA): TGTGCCAGCACCCTTCCGCAGGGGAATAGCGGGGAGCTGTTTTTT.

The rearrangement joins TRBV9 to TRBJ2-3; D might be TRBD2 (5 bases). CDR1 and CDR2 (germline): SGDLS, YYNGEE. CDR3 length: 15 amino acids. V shed 3 bases and J shed 0 bases, with 11 bases lying between them. This chain's CDR3 is CASSARDGSTDTQYF. In DNA, the CDR3 is TGTGCCAGCAGCGCCCGGGATGGGAGCACAGATACGCAGTATTTT.

This clonotype has only a few counts. J is TRBJ2-1 and V is TRBV12-3 or TRBV12-4; TRBD1 agrees at 9 bases. The V segment lost 6 bases and the J segment 5 bases; nucleotides outside the gene matches: 5. CDR3 size: 14 residues. As DNA, the CDR3 is TGTGCCAGCAGCCCCGACAGGGGGAACAATGAGCAGTTCTTC. Its protein product is CASSPDRGNNEQFF.

There are a few counts of this clonotype. This rearrangement joins TRBV6-5 to TRBJ2-2; D gene ambiguous. The CDR3 contains 12 residues. Trimming left V 6 bases short and J 6 bases short, with 8 bases between. The germline V gene has CDR1 MNHEY and CDR2 SVGAGI. This chain's CDR3 is CASSPSPGELFF. CDR3 DNA sequence: TGTGCCAGCAGCCCCAGTCCCGGGGAGCTGTTTTTT.

This clonotype occurred once. An end of the junction differs from the germline gene, which may be a read error. The chain carries TRBV10-3 and TRBJ2-6; 7 bases match TRBD1. Germline CDR1 reads ENHRY; CDR2 reads SYGVKD. CDR3 length: 17 residues. CDR3 DNA sequence: TGTGCCATCAGAGGGGACAGTCTCCTCTCTGGGGCCAACGTCATGACTTTC. Protein product: CAIRGDSLLSGANVMTF.

This clonotype came up many times. At one boundary the junction diverges from the germline segment, which might be a read error. The chain uses TRBV28 and TRBJ2-7, with 8 bases that match TRBD2. Per germline, CDR1 MDHEN and CDR2 SYDVKM. The CDR3 extends over 13 amino acids. The CDR3 loop is CASSLGLAYEQYF. In DNA form, the CDR3 reads TGCGCCAGCAGCCTGGGACTAGCCTACGAGCAGTACTTC.

The J gene is TRBJ1-5, the V gene TRBV24-1, with TRBD1 matching over 7 bases. Germline lookup yields CDR1 KGHDR and CDR2 SFDVKD. V lost 7 bases to trimming and J lost 4 bases; unmatched junction nucleotides: 3. The CDR3 spans 13 residues. In DNA, the CDR3 is TGTGCCACCAGAGGACAGGTTAATCAGCCCCAGCATTTT. It encodes CATRGQVNQPQHF.

The chain recombines TRBV4-3 with TRBJ2-3; D gene ambiguous. This CDR3 spans 13 amino acids. Deletions cut 0 bases from V and 8 bases from J, with 9 bases between. The germline CDR1 and CDR2 sequences are LGHNA and YSLEER. The CDR3 spells CASSQDRGSTQYF. Here the CDR3 DNA reads TGCGCCAGCAGCCAAGATCGCGGTAGTACGCAGTATTTT.

A few counts support this clonotype. J is TRBJ2-2 and V is TRBV7-2; a weak D match, TRBD1 (6 bases). There are 15 residues in the CDR3. V was shortened by 5 bases and J by 0 bases, with 10 bases between the two germline ends. The V gene's germline CDR1 is SGHTA and CDR2 FQGNSA. Here the CDR3 reads CASSVGTPNTGELFF. The CDR3 DNA reads TGTGCCAGCAGCGTCGGGACACCGAACACCGGGGAGCTGTTTTTT.

This clonotype was counted ten times or more. The CDR3 region has the DNA TGTGCCAGCAGCCGGACTAGCCGTACGTATTTT. Its translation: CASSRTSRTYF. The chain combines TRBV12-3 or TRBV12-4 with TRBJ2-3; 8 bases align to TRBD2. Trimming took 6 bases from V and 14 from J; bases not matched to a gene: 7. CDR3 length: 11 amino acids.